This T cell receptor beta chain was captured by sequencing in a study of Ad26.COV2.S vaccination and SARS-CoV-2 variants. Overall study context: Intramuscularly, Ad26.COV2.S was given either once or twice, 56 days apart. Whole-study results and caveats: Overall T cell responses may have been underestimated by the analyses of TCR breadth and depth.

The data were produced by immunoSEQ multiplex PCR, yet TCRdb's version contains in-frame clones alone and is incomplete. The sample holds over 200,000 clones, 70% to 90% seen once. This clone was observed a handful of times. Its antigen is currently unknown. Treatment specified: 19 received Ad26.COV2.S at low or high dose, single or two shots; about 5 received placebo; per-sample allocation not given. Sample collection was performed on day 63 after the first vaccine or placebo injection. Wuhan-strain spike was delivered by a replication-incompetent Ad26 vector. This clonotype was obtained from a person between 18 and 60 years old who received the Ad26.COV2.S COVID-19 vaccine or a placebo. The sample here was peripheral blood, taken in a trial of Ad26.COV2.S vaccine versus placebo.

CDR3 in DNA: TGTGCCAGCAGCAAACAGGGTTCCTATAATTCACCCCTCCACTTT. It specifies CASSKQGSYNSPLHF. This chain links TRBV7-9 with TRBJ1-6, with D possibly matching TRBD1 (6 bases). The CDR3 extends over 15 amino acids. CDR1 SEHNR and CDR2 FQNEAQ come from the germline V gene (reference sequence). Trimming removed 5 bases from V and 1 base from J, with 9 bases in between.